These T cell receptor beta chains were read from a single sample in a study of T-cell reconstitution after alpha-beta-depleted transplantation in children. In TCRdb, the PCR reads were re-called with MiXCR into one record per CDR3 protein. The data show 450,000 to 500,000 distinct CDR3 sequences, with around 13% seen just once and about 5.6% held by the top ten. The specimen was PBMCs from the stem cell graft donor, collected from the stem cell graft. The receptor set was obtained from a human donor who donated a stem cell graft to a child with combined immunodeficiency. Each CDR3 is given with its conserved first and last residue.

v_call	j_call	cdr3_aa
TRBV7-2	TRBJ2-7	CASSDSGPGYEQYF
TRBV29-1	TRBJ2-5	CSVEGTGAGETQYF
TRBV29-1	TRBJ2-3	CSVEDREFTDTQYF
TRBV10-3	TRBJ2-5	CATVAGPLQETQYF
TRBV28	TRBJ2-2	CASRWDKQNTGELFF
TRBV4-3	TRBJ2-2	CASSQDGQSGRELFF
TRBV7-8	TRBJ2-1	CASSPTSGSTYFSNEQFF
TRBV24-1	TRBJ2-3	CATSGGQGFASTDTQYF
TRBV5-1	TRBJ2-1	CASSQGQGALYEQFF
TRBV7-2	TRBJ2-2	CASSSRVAGTGELFF
TRBV20-1	TRBJ2-5	CSATHFQETQYF
TRBV29-1	TRBJ1-2	CSVDPGLGSYTF
TRBV30	TRBJ2-1	CACTSGTTYNEQFF
TRBV29-1	TRBJ2-7	CSVERGGEQYF
TRBV4-3	TRBJ1-4	CASSQESTGDSNEKLFF
TRBV12-3/TRBV12-4	TRBJ1-2	CASSLNPNNYGYTF
TRBV5-1	TRBJ2-3	CASSSEQGPLIDTQYF
TRBV19	TRBJ2-7	CASSPGQAGYEQYF
TRBV24-1	TRBJ2-5	CATSDLRGDRGRETQYF
TRBV20-1	TRBJ2-7	CSARRQGLYEQYF
TRBV12-5	TRBJ2-1	CASLGGGGIDNEQFF
TRBV7-2	TRBJ2-3	CASTHPEADTQYF
TRBV6-1	TRBJ2-1	CAIQQGAIYNEQFF
TRBV6-1	TRBJ2-1	CASTQPFAKEQFF
TRBV4-3	TRBJ2-7	CASSQDSSGASYEQYF
TRBV12-3/TRBV12-4	TRBJ2-3	CASTPAWGDTSTDTQYF
TRBV11-2	TRBJ2-7	CASSPFPGGGSRSYEQYF
TRBV2	TRBJ2-2	CASLREATGELFF
TRBV20-1	TRBJ1-3	CSAAQTGRNTIYF
TRBV20-1	TRBJ1-1	CSARIPTLPGVYTEAFF
TRBV20-1	TRBJ2-3	CSARDGFRTDTQYF
TRBV19	TRBJ1-5	CASSTDRGRQPQHF
TRBV9	TRBJ2-2	CASSRSGGALAGELFF
TRBV20-1	TRBJ1-6	CSAGTGDDSPLHF
TRBV6-1	TRBJ2-2	CASSEVGGIPGELFF
TRBV27	TRBJ2-1	CASSSKTSGIYNEQFF
TRBV7-8	TRBJ1-3	CASSLVPGSGNTIYF
TRBV20-1	TRBJ2-4	CSARGVRRDSNIQYF
TRBV28	TRBJ2-1	CASSTSIAGGFYNEQFF
TRBV10-3	TRBJ2-1	CAISESRLAGRLNEQFF
TRBV29-1	TRBJ2-5	CSGRGSGETQYF
TRBV12-3/TRBV12-4	TRBJ1-2	CASSFGGRGYGYTF
TRBV4-1	TRBJ2-3	CASSQGTVEGTDTQYF
TRBV4-3	TRBJ1-5	CASSQELTGAQPQHF
TRBV4-3	TRBJ2-1	CASSQDYAGNYNEQFF
TRBV29-1	TRBJ2-4	CSVVSKNIQYF
TRBV29-1	TRBJ2-7	CSVGRTVLTYEQYF
TRBV3-1	TRBJ2-7	CASCQAGAFGQGFPYEQYF
TRBV7-9	TRBJ2-7	CASSVRDRGDYEQYF
TRBV19	TRBJ2-1	CASSFEQGASNEQFF
TRBV12-3/TRBV12-4	TRBJ2-7	CASRDRGRHEQYF
TRBV4-2	TRBJ1-5	CASSRDEWGQPQHF
TRBV12-3/TRBV12-4	TRBJ1-1	CASSLLIRGGGEAFF
TRBV12-3/TRBV12-4	TRBJ2-7	CASSLSASGRGNEQYF